This T cell receptor (beta chain) was captured in a study of T-cell reconstitution after alpha-beta-depleted transplantation in children. Molecular barcoding with unique molecular identifiers was used for the TCRbeta library. TCRdb reprocessed the PCR reads via MiXCR and lists one record per CDR3 protein. The sample consists of about 610,000 distinct CDR3 sequences, about 10% of them appearing once. This clonotype came up many times. Here the sequenced sample was PBMCs from the stem cell graft donor, taken from the stem cell graft. This TCR was recovered from a human donor who donated a stem cell graft to a child with acute myeloid leukemia.

The CDR3 DNA reads TGTGCCAGCAGCGTAGAACCTTGGAACAATCAGCCCCAGCATTTT. Amino acids: CASSVEPWNNQPQHF. The chain couples TRBV9 to TRBJ1-5; no clear D gene. The length of the CDR3 is 15 residues. Trimming left V 0 bases short and J 3 bases short, with 10 bases between. The germline CDR1 and CDR2 sequences are SGDLS and YYNGEE.